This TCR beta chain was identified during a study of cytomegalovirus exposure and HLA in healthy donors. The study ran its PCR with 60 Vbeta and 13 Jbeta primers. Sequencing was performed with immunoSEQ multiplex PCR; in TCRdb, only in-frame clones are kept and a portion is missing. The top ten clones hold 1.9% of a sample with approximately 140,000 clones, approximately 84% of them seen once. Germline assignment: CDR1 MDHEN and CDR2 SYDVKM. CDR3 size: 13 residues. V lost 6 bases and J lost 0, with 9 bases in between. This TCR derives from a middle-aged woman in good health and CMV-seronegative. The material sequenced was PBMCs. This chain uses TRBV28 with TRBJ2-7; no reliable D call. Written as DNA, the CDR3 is TGTGCCAGCAGGACTCCAAGCTCCTACGAGCAGTACTTC. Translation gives CASRTPSSYEQYF.